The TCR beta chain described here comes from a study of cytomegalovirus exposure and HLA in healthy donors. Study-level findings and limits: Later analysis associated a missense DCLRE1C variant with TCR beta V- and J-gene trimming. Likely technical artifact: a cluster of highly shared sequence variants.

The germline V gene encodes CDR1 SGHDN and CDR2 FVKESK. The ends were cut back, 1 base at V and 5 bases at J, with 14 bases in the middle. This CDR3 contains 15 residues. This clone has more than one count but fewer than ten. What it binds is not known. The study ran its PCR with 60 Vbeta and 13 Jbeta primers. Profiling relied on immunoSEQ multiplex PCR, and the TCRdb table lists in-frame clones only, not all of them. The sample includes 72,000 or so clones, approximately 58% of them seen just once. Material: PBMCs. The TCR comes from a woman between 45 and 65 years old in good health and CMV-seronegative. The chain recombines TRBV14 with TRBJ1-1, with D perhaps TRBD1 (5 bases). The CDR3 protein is CASSQVSGGTTEAFF. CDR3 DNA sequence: TGTGCCAGCAGCCAAGTTTCGGGGGGGACGACTGAAGCTTTCTTT.